The 5 T cell receptor beta chains reported below all come from one sample, sequenced in a study of blood T cell repertoires in COVID-19. The data were produced by immunoSEQ multiplex PCR, yet TCRdb's version contains in-frame clones alone and is incomplete. Among 95,000 to 130,000 clones, less than 85% were seen once, and the ten largest hold 2% to 2.5%. Source material: peripheral blood. These receptor sequences come from a young man with acute or convalescent COVID-19.

The gene calls are TRBV5-6 and TRBJ2-2; D gene ambiguous. The CDR3 covers 15 residues. Germline V gives CDR1 SGHDT, CDR2 YYEEEE. Trimming removed 4 bases at V and 2 bases at J, with 12 bases between. CDR3 nucleotide sequence: TGTGCCAGCAGCCACGAGGCCATAAACACCGGGGAGCTGTTTTTT. Protein product: CASSHEAINTGELFF. Looking up the rest from reference TRBV5-6 and TRBJ2-2 gives the full variable domain: DAGVTQSPTHLIKTRGQQVTLRCSPKSGHDTVSWYQQALGQGPQFIFQYYEEEERQRGNFPDRFSGHQFPNYSSELNVNALLLGDSALYLCASSHEAINTGELFFGEGSRLTVL.

The V call is TRBV5-5, the J call TRBJ1-2, with 10 positions matching TRBD1. In germline, CDR1 is SGHKS, CDR2 YYEKEE (reference sequence). There are 15 residues in the CDR3. Losses at the gene ends were 2 bases for V and 6 bases for J; bases not matched to a gene: 7. CDR3 sequence: CASSFLGQGMDGYTF. Here the CDR3 DNA reads TGTGCCAGCAGCTTTCTGGGACAGGGGATGGATGGCTACACCTTC.

The chain links TRBV19 to TRBJ1-5; D is undetermined. V was cut by 5 bases and J by 0 bases, with 8 bases left in between. The CDR3 extends over 14 amino acids. Germline CDR1 and CDR2: LNHDA and SQIVND (reference sequence). The CDR3 loop reads CASSADYSNQPQHF. The DNA for the CDR3 is TGTGCCAGTAGTGCGGACTATAGCAATCAGCCCCAGCATTTT.

The gene calls are TRBV7-9 and TRBJ1-6; 7 positions agree with TRBD1. Looked up from germline, CDR1 is SEHNR and CDR2 is FQNEAQ (reference sequence). The CDR3 covers 14 residues. Trimming removed 5 bases from V and 7 bases from J; junction bases left unmatched: 5. The CDR3 region is CASSVTGANSPLHF. The CDR3 region has the DNA TGTGCCAGCAGCGTCACAGGGGCAAATTCACCCCTCCACTTT.

This clone was found a few times. The genes are TRBV7-6 and TRBJ2-1; TRBD2 might be the D (5 bases). The CDR3 extends over 15 amino acids. Looked up from germline, CDR1 is SGHVS and CDR2 is FNYEAQ. V was clipped by 3 bases and J by 3 bases, with 12 bases between them. CDR3 residues: CASSFYGGNYNEQFF. For the CDR3, the DNA is TGTGCCAGCAGCTTTTACGGAGGCAACTACAATGAGCAGTTCTTC.